This T cell receptor (beta chain) was observed in a study of cytomegalovirus exposure and HLA in healthy donors. Turning to the study itself: A prior analysis found 117 million unique TCR beta sequences from 150 million to 200 million T cells. Study-level points and caveats: In a later analysis, 15,000 to 20,000 TCR beta sequences were associated with HLA alleles at 0.05 false discovery rate. Reports indicated that the classifier achieved high specificity and sensitivity in diagnosing cytomegalovirus status.

Both 60 Vbeta primers and 13 Jbeta primers went into the PCR. Here immunoSEQ multiplex PCR was the method, and the copy in TCRdb shows in-frame clones only, minus some. The sample has around 200,000 clones, 65% to 80% seen once; the top ten hold approximately 4.4%. Concerning this clone: What it recognizes is unknown.

Donors showed nominal health when sampled, although they likely had unrecorded immune exposures. Per germline, CDR1 MNHNS and CDR2 SASEGT. The CDR3 is 14 amino acids. V shed 6 bases and J 3 bases; nucleotides not matched to a gene: 4. This clonotype originated in a woman aged 25-40 years in good health and CMV-seropositive. The sample comprised PBMCs. The gene calls are TRBV6-1 and TRBJ2-7; 11 nucleotides agree with TRBD1. For the CDR3, the DNA is TGTGCCAGCAGCAAAGGGACAGGGGGCTACGAGCAGTACTTC. This encodes CASSKGTGGYEQYF.